This entry describes one T cell receptor (beta chain). Researchers partitioned CD4+ cells into CD45RA+ naive and CD45RA-negative memory subsets. The data belong to a study of shared clonotypes between healthy human individuals. At the level of the study: Donors had three CD4 naive, three CD4 memory, two CD8 naive and one CD8 memory plate apiece.

Clones were sequenced by immunoSEQ multiplex PCR, and TCRdb holds only the in-frame ones, with some missing. The table has roughly 1 million clones, 60% to 80% seen once. J gave up 6 bases and V 7 bases, and 10 bases lay outside the gene matches. The CDR3 runs 15 residues. Germline V gene lookup returns CDR1 SNHLY and CDR2 FYNNEI. Specimen: memory CD4+ T cells sorted from blood. Subset denoted: CD45RA-negative fraction. The chain carries TRBV2 and TRBJ1-5, with 9 bases aligning to TRBD1. The receptor was isolated from a man younger than 30 in good health. The CDR3 nucleotides are TGTGCCAGCACCGCACAGGGGGCTGGTTCTCAGCCCCAGCATTTT. Its protein product is CASTAQGAGSQPQHF.